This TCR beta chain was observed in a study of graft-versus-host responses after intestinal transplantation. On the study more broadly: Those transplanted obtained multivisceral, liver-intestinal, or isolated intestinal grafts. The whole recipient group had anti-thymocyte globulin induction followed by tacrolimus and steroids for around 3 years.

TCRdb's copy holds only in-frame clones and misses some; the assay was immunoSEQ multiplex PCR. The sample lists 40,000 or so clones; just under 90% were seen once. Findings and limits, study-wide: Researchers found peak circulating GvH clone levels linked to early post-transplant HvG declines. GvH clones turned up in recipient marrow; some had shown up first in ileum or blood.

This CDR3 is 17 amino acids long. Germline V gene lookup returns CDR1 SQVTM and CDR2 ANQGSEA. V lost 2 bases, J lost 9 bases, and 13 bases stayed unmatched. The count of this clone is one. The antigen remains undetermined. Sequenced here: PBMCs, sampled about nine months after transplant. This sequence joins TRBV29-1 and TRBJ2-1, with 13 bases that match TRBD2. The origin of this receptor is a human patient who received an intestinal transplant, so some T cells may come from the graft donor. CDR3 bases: TGCAGCGTTGAACCGGGACTAGCGGGGAAGGATGTGGGTGAGCAGTTCTTC. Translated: CSVEPGLAGKDVGEQFF.